A single TCR beta chain is shown here with its context. This entry comes from a study of blood T cell repertoires in COVID-19. Across the study: Nucleic acid was either cDNA or gDNA, and it came from T cells, B-cell-depleted T cells, or PBMCs.

Sequencing used immunoSEQ multiplex PCR; TCRdb keeps in-frame clones, though not all of them. In the table there are about 160,000 clones, 75% to 90% of which are singletons. Before being deemed recovered, Cohort 3 donors had two negative PCRs, clearance, or symptom resolution. The CDR3 runs 17 residues. V usage is TRBV21-1 and J usage is TRBJ2-1; the D call TRBD2 from the table was never checked on the DNA. TRBV21-1 is designated a pseudogene. Sequencing was carried out using PBMCs or T cells enriched from blood (not recorded which). The origin of this receptor is a woman aged 55-69 years who had recovered from COVID-19. In DNA, the CDR3 is TGTGCCAGCAGCAAAGGGACTAGCGGGGGGGCCATCTATGAGCAGTTCTTC. Translation gives CASSKGTSGGAIYEQFF.